The text below deals with one T cell receptor beta chain. The antigen is not known. The sample belongs to a study of CD4 T cells in relation to SARS-CoV-2 and coronaviruses. Sequencing used immunoSEQ multiplex PCR; TCRdb keeps in-frame clones, though not all of them. The repertoire holds just over 35,000 clones, around 85% seen once, with 6% to 8% in the top ten. The CDR3 covers 16 residues. V shed 3 bases and J 0 bases; nucleotides not matched to a gene: 7. Germline CDR1 is DFQATT and CDR2 is SNEGSKA (reference sequence). The sample taken for sequencing was naive CD4+ T cells from PBMCs, cultured in vitro. Subset here: naive CD4+ T cells isolated by negative enrichment. This clonotype was sampled from an adult with COVID-19. The rearrangement joins TRBV20-1 to TRBJ2-1; 8 positions agree with TRBD2. The CDR3 sequence: CSASVREGSSYNEQFF. As DNA, the CDR3 is TGCAGTGCTAGTGTCCGGGAGGGAAGCTCCTACAATGAGCAGTTCTTC.